Below are 28 T cell receptor beta chains sequenced from a single sample in a study of molecular identifiers for immune sequencing clone quantification. Each CDR3 protein is one row after TCRdb ran MiXCR on the PCR reads. The sample lists under 350,000 distinct CDR3 sequences, over 20% occurring once. Sequencing was performed on naive CD8+ T cells from blood, with Jurkat cell RNA spiked in. Described subset: FACS-sorted CD8+CD4-CCR7+CD45RA+ naive T cells. The receptors shown here come from a human donor in good health. Some libraries in this study had Jurkat cell RNA spiked in.

This chain uses TRBV19 with TRBJ2-2, with 7 bases that match TRBD1. With 5 bases clipped from V and 4 bases from J, the junction kept 13 bases outside the gene matches. The CDR3 consists of 17 residues. Germline lookup yields CDR1 LNHDA and CDR2 SQIVND (reference sequence). The CDR3 spells CASSEWTGEVFTGELFF. The CDR3 DNA reads TGTGCCAGTAGTGAATGGACAGGAGAAGTTTTCACCGGGGAGCTGTTTTTT.

This clonotype occurred many times. V is TRBV12-3 or TRBV12-4 and J is TRBJ2-2, with D unclear. The CDR3 has 13 residues. V lost 3 bases to trimming and J lost 3 bases, with 5 bases between them. The CDR3 region has the DNA TGTGCCAGCAGTTTTGTAGACACCGGGGAGCTGTTTTTT. It is translated as CASSFVDTGELFF.

The chain employs TRBV4-3 and TRBJ2-7, with 10 bases fitting TRBD2. The germline V gene encodes CDR1 LGHNA and CDR2 YSLEER. The CDR3 length is 17 residues. The V segment lost 4 bases and the J segment 0 bases; nucleotides outside the gene matches: 9. CDR3 residues: CASSRERAGGSSYEQYF. The CDR3 DNA is TGCGCCAGCAGCCGGGAGAGAGCGGGAGGGAGCTCCTACGAGCAGTACTTC.

This clonotype was seen more than once but under ten times. The chain recombines TRBV20-1 with TRBJ2-3; the match to TRBD2 covers 11 bases. Per the germline V gene, CDR1 is DFQATT and CDR2 is SNEGSKA (reference sequence). The CDR3 covers 19 residues. V lost 0 bases to trimming and J lost 2 bases; unmatched junction nucleotides: 13. CDR3 sequence reads: CSARDLGLAGLRDTDTQYF. DNA of the CDR3: TGCAGTGCTAGAGACTTAGGACTAGCGGGCCTAAGGGACACAGATACGCAGTATTTT.

This clonotype was recorded at least ten times. The CDR3 DNA sequence: TGTGCCAGCAGCTTAGTGACCCCTTGGGGTGAGCAGTTCTTC. This codes for CASSLVTPWGEQFF. The chain recombines TRBV7-2 with TRBJ2-1; D unclear. The CDR3 totals 14 residues. V shed 1 base and J shed 9 bases, with 13 bases lying between them. Germline CDR1 and CDR2: SGHTA and FQGNSA. The full variable domain, in which reference TRBV7-2 and TRBJ2-1 provide the parts outside the CDR3, is GAGVSQSPSNKVTEKGKDVELRCDPISGHTALYWYRQSLGQGLEFLIYFQGNSAPDKSGLPSDRFSAERTGGSVSTLTIQRTQQEDSAVYLCASSLVTPWGEQFFGPGTRLTVL.

This clonotype was observed a single time. Being one base from a much bigger clone, this may be a read error. The V call is TRBV11-2, the J call TRBJ2-7; D remains ambiguous. CDR1 and CDR2 from the germline V gene are SGHAT and FQNNGV. The CDR3 spans 13 residues. The CDR3 spells CARSLWNRYEQYF. The CDR3 coding sequence is TGTGCCAGGAGCTTATGGAATCGGTACGAGCAGTACTTC.

In this sample, this clonotype turned up many times. CDR3 amino acids: CSVSIGTGTTEAFF. The CDR3, as DNA: TGCAGCGTTAGTATCGGGACAGGAACGACTGAAGCTTTCTTT. J is TRBJ1-1 and V is TRBV29-1, with TRBD1 matching 8 bases. The CDR3 loop spans 14 amino acids. Looked up from germline, CDR1 is SQVTM and CDR2 is ANQGSEA. Trimming removed 5 bases from V and 5 bases from J; junction bases left unmatched: 10.

The genes are TRBV3-1 and TRBJ2-2; TRBD2 aligns across 12 bases. Germline assignment: CDR1 LGHDT and CDR2 YNNKEL (reference sequence). This CDR3 has 17 residues. J lost 6 bases, V lost 0 bases, and 5 bases had no gene match. Here the CDR3 reads CASSQDRLAGEPGELFF. The CDR3 bases are TGTGCCAGCAGCCAAGACCGACTAGCGGGAGAACCCGGGGAGCTGTTTTTT.

This clonotype was counted a few times. This chain joins TRBV10-2 and TRBJ1-2; no clear D gene. V lost 6 bases to trimming and J lost 2 bases, with 4 bases between them. Germline CDR1 reads WSHSY; CDR2 reads SAAADI. This CDR3 has 11 amino acids. CDR3 coding DNA: TGCGCCAGCAGGACAAACTATGGCTACACCTTC. It specifies CASRTNYGYTF.

The gene calls are TRBV12-3 or TRBV12-4 and TRBJ2-1; 14 bases are shared with TRBD2. The length of the CDR3 is 18 residues. The V gene end was trimmed by 4 bases and the J gene end by 8 bases; junction bases not matched to a gene: 13. The CDR3 bases are TGTGCCAGCAGTTCTCTATTGGGACTAGCGGGGGTTATGGATGAGCAGTTCTTC. Its protein is CASSSLLGLAGVMDEQFF.

The V gene is TRBV5-6, the J gene TRBJ2-7; 10 nucleotides agree with TRBD2. After removal of 0 bases from V and 3 bases from J, the junction contained 6 bases not matched to a gene. In germline, CDR1 is SGHDT, CDR2 YYEEEE. This CDR3 has 16 amino acids. The CDR3 spells CASSLGWTSGNYEQYF. The CDR3 coding sequence is TGTGCCAGCAGCTTGGGTTGGACTAGCGGAAACTACGAGCAGTACTTC.

In this sample, this clonotype turned up many times. The rearrangement uses TRBV29-1 and TRBJ2-2; TRBD1 might be the D (6 bases). Trimming pared 7 bases from V and 1 base from J, leaving 10 bases between. The CDR3 runs 13 residues. Per germline, CDR1 SQVTM and CDR2 ANQGSEA. The CDR3 is CSAPGQNTGELFF. CDR3 bases: TGCAGCGCGCCGGGACAGAACACCGGGGAGCTGTTTTTT.

This clonotype was found many times. The chain has TRBV12-3 or TRBV12-4 and TRBJ2-7; D is possibly TRBD1 (5 bases). The V end lost 2 bases, the J end lost 2 bases, and 16 bases lay between the germline ends. The CDR3 consists of 16 residues. The CDR3 DNA reads as TGTGCCAGCAGTTTATCCCTCGGCAGGGCTGCCTACGAGCAGTACTTC. Translating it yields CASSLSLGRAAYEQYF.

This clonotype occurred many times. V is TRBV27 and J is TRBJ1-1; no definite D call. Germline-derived CDR1 and CDR2 are MNHEY and SMNVEV (reference sequence). Trimming left V 3 bases short and J 1 base short, with 6 bases between. This CDR3 comprises 13 residues. The CDR3 DNA reads TGTGCCAGCAGTTTTGTTACGAACACTGAAGCTTTCTTT. It yields the protein CASSFVTNTEAFF.

The rearrangement links TRBV24-1 to TRBJ1-1; possibly TRBD1 for D (6 bases). There are 14 residues in the CDR3. Germline V gene lookup returns CDR1 KGHDR and CDR2 SFDVKD. Deletions cut 4 bases from V and 1 base from J, with 9 bases between. The DNA for the CDR3 is TGTGCCACCAGTGACCCCAGGGGGAACACTGAAGCTTTCTTT. Translated, it gives CATSDPRGNTEAFF.

A few counts support this clonotype. The chain links TRBV27 to TRBJ2-1, with TRBD1 as a possible D gene (6 bases). The germline V and J ends were trimmed by 3 bases and 7 bases, with 19 bases remaining between them. This CDR3 is built from 16 residues. Germline V gives CDR1 MNHEY, CDR2 SMNVEV (reference sequence). CDR3 sequence: CASSFLESIQGNEQFF. The CDR3 coding sequence is TGTGCCAGCAGTTTCTTAGAATCAATACAGGGAAATGAGCAGTTCTTC.

This rearrangement joins TRBV4-2 to TRBJ1-5, with 10 positions matching TRBD1. CDR3 size: 15 residues. Germline assignment: CDR1 LGHNA and CDR2 YNFKEQ. After removal of 1 base from V and 6 bases from J, the junction contained 3 bases not matched to a gene. CDR3 sequence reads: CASSQGDRGSQPQHF. The CDR3 DNA follows: TGTGCCAGCAGCCAAGGGGACAGGGGATCTCAGCCCCAGCATTTT.

As regards this clonotype: A read error may produce the germline difference seen at one junction end. The rearrangement uses TRBV19 and TRBJ1-5, with D perhaps TRBD1 (5 bases). The CDR3 length is 14 residues. The V gene's germline CDR1 is LNHDA and CDR2 SQIVND (reference sequence). For the CDR3, the DNA is TGTGCCAGTAGCCCAAGCGGGGGAAATCAGCCCAAGCATTTT. It yields the protein CASSPSGGNQPKHF.

This clonotype was detected ten times or more. This chain links TRBV5-1 with TRBJ1-4; unclear D gene. This CDR3 comprises 15 residues. Germline CDR1 SGHRS, CDR2 YFSETQ. V was clipped by 2 bases and J by 0 bases, with 8 bases between them. CDR3 loop: CASSFVSPTNEKLFF. CDR3 bases: TGCGCCAGCAGCTTTGTCAGCCCAACTAATGAAAAACTGTTTTTT. The variable domain in full, completed from reference TRBV5-1 and TRBJ1-4, reads KAGVTQTPRYLIKTRGQQVTLSCSPISGHRSVSWYQQTPGQGLQFLFEYFSETQRNKGNFPGRFSGRQFSNSRSEMNVSTLELGDSALYLCASSFVSPTNEKLFFGSGTQLSVL.

This clonotype was detected ten times or more. The chain uses TRBV24-1 and TRBJ2-3; 8 nucleotides align to TRBD1. J was trimmed by 3 bases and V by 2 bases; bases with no gene match: 6. The CDR3 contains 16 residues. The V gene's germline CDR1 is KGHDR and CDR2 SFDVKD. The DNA of the CDR3 is TGTGCCACCAGTGATTCTGGGACAGGACTAACAGATACGCAGTATTTT. Its protein is CATSDSGTGLTDTQYF.

The chain recombines TRBV5-4 with TRBJ1-1; TRBD1 agrees at 9 bases. The V and J ends lost 0 bases and 3 bases, in that order; junction bases with no gene match: 6. CDR1 and CDR2 from the germline V gene are SGHNT and YYREEE (reference sequence). The CDR3 is 16 amino acids. Written as DNA, the CDR3 is TGTGCCAGCAGCTTGGTCGGACAGGGGCCAGACACTGAAGCTTTCTTT. Its translation is CASSLVGQGPDTEAFF.

About this clonotype: The junction departs from the called germline gene at one end, perhaps through a read error. The V and J genes are TRBV9 and TRBJ2-7; TRBD2 aligns across 11 bases. This CDR3 has 15 residues. Germline CDR1 SGDLS, CDR2 YYNGEE. The CDR3 DNA reads as TGTGCCAGCAGCGTCACTAGCGGGAGTGTCTACGAGCTGTACTTC. Its translation: CASSVTSGSVYELYF.

Notes on this clonotype: A much larger clonotype is one base distant, so this may be a read error. J is TRBJ1-5 and V is TRBV23-1; D unclear. TRBV23-1 is placed among ORFs of uncertain function. CDR3 size: 15 residues. CDR3 sequence: CASCQRPVVNQPQHF. CDR3 nucleotides: TGCGCCAGCTGTCAACGCCCAGTGGTTAATCAGCCCCAGCATTTT.

This clonotype was observed a single time. This chain links TRBV5-1 with TRBJ2-7; the D gene is possibly TRBD2 (5 bases). The CDR3 runs 14 residues. V gave up 2 bases and J gave up 2 bases, with 11 bases separating them. Looked up from germline, CDR1 is SGHRS and CDR2 is YFSETQ. CDR3 sequence (DNA): TGCGCCAGCAGCTTCGGGATAGGGACCTACGAGCAGTACTTC. This gives the protein CASSFGIGTYEQYF.

This clonotype was counted at least ten times. The V gene is TRBV2, the J gene TRBJ1-5, with TRBD1 as a possible D gene (5 bases). Germline CDR1 SNHLY, CDR2 FYNNEI. The CDR3 is made up of 14 amino acids. The ends were cut back, 3 bases at V and 5 bases at J, with 11 bases in the middle. The CDR3 DNA follows: TGTGCCAGCAGTGACTTGGGGGGATATCAGCCCCAGCATTTT. Its protein is CASSDLGGYQPQHF.

This clonotype was found a few times. This chain connects TRBV19 to TRBJ1-5, with D possibly TRBD1 on 6 matching bases. The length of the CDR3 is 14 residues. Germline lookup yields CDR1 LNHDA and CDR2 SQIVND (reference sequence). Trimming stripped 7 bases from V and 3 bases from J, with 13 bases between. The CDR3 protein is CASKSPGDNQPQHF. The CDR3 nucleotides are TGTGCCAGTAAATCGCCAGGGGACAATCAGCCCCAGCATTTT.

The chain has TRBV20-1 and TRBJ2-7; the D gene is possibly TRBD2 (5 bases). The length of the CDR3 is 14 residues. Trimming removed 6 bases from V and 0 bases from J, with 15 bases in between. Germline CDR1 is DFQATT and CDR2 is SNEGSKA (reference sequence). This CDR3 reads CSAEGSGSSYEQYF. CDR3 in DNA: TGCAGTGCAGAAGGGAGTGGGAGCTCCTACGAGCAGTACTTC.

This sequence joins TRBV13 and TRBJ2-5, with 14 bases identical to TRBD2. CDR1 and CDR2 (germline): PRHDT, FYEKMQ (reference sequence). The V gene end was trimmed by 3 bases and the J gene end by 7 bases; junction bases not matched to a gene: 7. This CDR3 spans 16 amino acids. The CDR3 reads CASSFRLAGGPGTQYF. The CDR3 coding sequence is TGTGCCAGCAGCTTCCGACTAGCGGGAGGGCCAGGGACCCAGTACTTC.